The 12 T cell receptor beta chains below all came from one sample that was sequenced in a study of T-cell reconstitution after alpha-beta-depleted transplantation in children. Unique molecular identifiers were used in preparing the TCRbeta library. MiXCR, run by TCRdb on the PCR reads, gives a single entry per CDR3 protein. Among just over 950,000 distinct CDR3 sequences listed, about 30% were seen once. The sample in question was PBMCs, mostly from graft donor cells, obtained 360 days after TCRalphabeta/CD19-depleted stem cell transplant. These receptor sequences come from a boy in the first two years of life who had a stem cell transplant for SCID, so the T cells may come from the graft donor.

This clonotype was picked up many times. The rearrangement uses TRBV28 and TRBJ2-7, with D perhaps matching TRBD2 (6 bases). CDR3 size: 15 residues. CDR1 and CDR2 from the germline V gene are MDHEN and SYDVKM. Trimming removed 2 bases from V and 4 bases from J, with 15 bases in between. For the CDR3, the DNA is TGTGCCAGCAGTTTAGGGGAGGCTCCCGGGTACGAGCAGTACTTC. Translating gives CASSLGEAPGYEQYF.

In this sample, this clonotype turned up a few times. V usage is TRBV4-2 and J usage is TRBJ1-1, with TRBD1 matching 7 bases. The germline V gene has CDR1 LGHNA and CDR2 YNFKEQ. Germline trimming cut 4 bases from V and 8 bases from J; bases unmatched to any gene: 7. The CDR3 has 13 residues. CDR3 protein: CASSPITGEEAFF. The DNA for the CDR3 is TGTGCCAGCAGCCCGATAACAGGGGAAGAAGCTTTCTTT.

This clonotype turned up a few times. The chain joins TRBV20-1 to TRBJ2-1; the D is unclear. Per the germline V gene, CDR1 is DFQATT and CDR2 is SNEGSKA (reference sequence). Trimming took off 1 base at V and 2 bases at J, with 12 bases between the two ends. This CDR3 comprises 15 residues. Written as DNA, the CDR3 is TGCAGTGCTAGAGCGGAAGGACGTACCTACAATGAGCAGTTCTTC. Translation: CSARAEGRTYNEQFF.

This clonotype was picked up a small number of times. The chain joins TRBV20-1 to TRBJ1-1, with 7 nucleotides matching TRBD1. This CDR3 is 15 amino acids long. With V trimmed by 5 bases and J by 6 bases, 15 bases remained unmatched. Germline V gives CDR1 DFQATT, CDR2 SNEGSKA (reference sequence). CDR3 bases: TGCAGTGCTCGCCCCGGGACAGTCGGATTCTCTGAAGCTTTCTTT. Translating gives CSARPGTVGFSEAFF.

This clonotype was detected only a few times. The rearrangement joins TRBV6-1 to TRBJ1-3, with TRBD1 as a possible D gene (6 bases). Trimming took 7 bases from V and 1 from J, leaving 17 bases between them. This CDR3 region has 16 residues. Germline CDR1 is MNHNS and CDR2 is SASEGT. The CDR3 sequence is CASKGLGARSGNTIYF. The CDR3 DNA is TGTGCCAGCAAGGGTTTGGGGGCCAGGTCTGGAAACACCATATATTTT.

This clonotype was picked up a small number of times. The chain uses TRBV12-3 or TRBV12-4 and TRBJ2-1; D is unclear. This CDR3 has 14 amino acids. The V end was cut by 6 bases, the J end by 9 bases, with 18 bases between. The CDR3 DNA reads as TGTGCCAGCAGCCGCGTAACGAGTGGTCCTGAGCAGTTCTTC. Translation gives CASSRVTSGPEQFF.

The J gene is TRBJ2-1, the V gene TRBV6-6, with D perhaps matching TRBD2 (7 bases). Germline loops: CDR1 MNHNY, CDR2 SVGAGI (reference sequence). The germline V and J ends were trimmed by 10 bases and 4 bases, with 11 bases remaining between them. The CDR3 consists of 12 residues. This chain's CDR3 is CATGGLYNEQFF. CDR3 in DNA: TGTGCCACCGGGGGGCTGTACAATGAGCAGTTCTTC.

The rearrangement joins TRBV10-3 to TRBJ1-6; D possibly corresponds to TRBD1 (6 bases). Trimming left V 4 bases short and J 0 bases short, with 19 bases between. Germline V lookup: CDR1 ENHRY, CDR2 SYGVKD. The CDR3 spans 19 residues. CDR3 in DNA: TGTGCCATCAGTGCAGGACAGAGCCTGCCTAGCTCCTATAATTCACCCCTCCACTTT. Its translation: CAISAGQSLPSSYNSPLHF.

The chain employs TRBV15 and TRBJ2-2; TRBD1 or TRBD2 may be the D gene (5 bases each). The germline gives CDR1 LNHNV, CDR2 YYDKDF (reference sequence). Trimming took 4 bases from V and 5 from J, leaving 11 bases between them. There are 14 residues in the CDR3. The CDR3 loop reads CATSTGEGTGELFF. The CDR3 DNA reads TGTGCCACCAGCACCGGAGAGGGGACCGGGGAGCTGTTTTTT. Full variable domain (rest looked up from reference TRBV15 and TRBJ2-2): DAMVIQNPRYQVTQFGKPVTLSCSQTLNHNVMYWYQQKSSQAPKLLFHYYDKDFNNEADTPDNFQSRRPNTSFCFLDIRSPGLGDTAMYLCATSTGEGTGELFFGEGSRLTVL.

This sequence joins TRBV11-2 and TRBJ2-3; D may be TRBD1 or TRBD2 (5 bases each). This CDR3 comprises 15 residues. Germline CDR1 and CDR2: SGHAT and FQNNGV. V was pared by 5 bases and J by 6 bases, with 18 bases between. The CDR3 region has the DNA TGTGCCAGCAGCCCGCTTTGGGGGTCTAGTGATACGCAGTATTTT. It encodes CASSPLWGSSDTQYF.

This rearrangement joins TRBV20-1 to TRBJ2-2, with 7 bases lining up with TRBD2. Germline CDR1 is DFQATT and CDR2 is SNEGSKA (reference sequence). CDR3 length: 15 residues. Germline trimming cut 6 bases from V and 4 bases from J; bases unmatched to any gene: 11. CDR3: CSAPNGGSPTGELFF. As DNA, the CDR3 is TGCAGTGCCCCAAACGGGGGGTCTCCCACCGGGGAGCTGTTTTTT.

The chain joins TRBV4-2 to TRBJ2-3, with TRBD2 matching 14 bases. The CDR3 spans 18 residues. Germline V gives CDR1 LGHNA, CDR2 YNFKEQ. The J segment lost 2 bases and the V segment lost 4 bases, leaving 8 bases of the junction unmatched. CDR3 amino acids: CASSPGRTSGGPTDTQYF. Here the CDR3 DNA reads TGTGCCAGCAGCCCCGGTCGGACTAGCGGGGGGCCCACAGATACGCAGTATTTT.